One sample yielded the 18 T cell receptor beta chains listed below, sequenced in a study of beta chain features in type 1 diabetes. Study observations and caveats: Moderately but significantly shorter TCRB CDR3s were found in Type 1 diabetes patients in all four CD4+ subsets.

Isolated RNA was reverse transcribed in full, so expressed TCRB transcripts were sequenced. Assay used: immunoSEQ multiplex PCR; TCRdb lists only in-frame clones, some missing. The table has about 650,000 clones, 12% seen once. For these TCRs, the target antigens are not known. Sequenced: naive CD4+ T cells from blood. The receptors here all came from a man aged 25-40 years with type 1 diabetes.

This clone turned up a few times. The chain links TRBV4-2 to TRBJ2-3; 10 bases are a match to TRBD2. The CDR3 is 17 residues long. From germline, CDR1 is LGHNA and CDR2 YNFKEQ. V lost 4 bases, J lost 6 bases, and 13 bases stayed unmatched. CDR3 DNA: TGTGCCAGCAGCCCACCTCTAGGGACTAGCGCGTGGGATACGCAGTATTTT. Encoded protein: CASSPPLGTSAWDTQYF.

The V call is TRBV5-1, the J call TRBJ2-3; 8 nucleotides match TRBD1. CDR3 size: 16 residues. In germline, CDR1 is SGHRS, CDR2 YFSETQ. V lost 5 bases to trimming and J lost 5 bases; unmatched junction nucleotides: 13. Here the CDR3 reads CASSTIGQGGKDTQYF. In nucleotides, the CDR3 is TGCGCCAGCAGTACAATTGGACAGGGCGGTAAAGATACGCAGTATTTT.

The chain carries TRBV7-2 and TRBJ2-7; D may be TRBD1 (5 bases). The CDR3 is 16 amino acids. Germline V CDR1 and CDR2: SGHTA, FQGNSA. Trimming left V 2 bases short and J 9 bases short, with 23 bases between. The CDR3: CASSLSDSPVSFRQYF. DNA of the CDR3: TGTGCCAGCAGCTTATCCGACAGCCCCGTATCATTTAGGCAGTACTTC.

This clone was counted only a few times. V is TRBV10-1 and J is TRBJ2-1; the D is unclear. Germline CDR1 is WNHNN and CDR2 is SYGVQD (reference sequence). CDR3 size: 11 residues. The V gene lost 3 bases and the J gene lost 4 bases, with 1 base spanning the gap. The CDR3 loop reads CASSDYNEQFF. The CDR3 nucleotides read TGCGCCAGCAGTGATTACAATGAGCAGTTCTTC.

The chain employs TRBV10-3 and TRBJ2-1, with D possibly called TRBD1 or TRBD2 (5 bases each). The V end was cut by 4 bases, the J end by 7 bases, with 14 bases between. Germline V gene lookup returns CDR1 ENHRY and CDR2 SYGVKD. The CDR3 contains 14 residues. The CDR3 DNA reads as TGTGCCATCAGTGGGGGACCCACCGCGAATGAGCAGTTCTTC. Translation gives CAISGGPTANEQFF.

Comment on this clone: This sample includes further DNA sequences coding for the same CDR3. This sequence joins TRBV7-2 and TRBJ1-1; no firm D call. This CDR3 has 12 residues. Per the germline V gene, CDR1 is SGHTA and CDR2 is FQGNSA. V shed 0 bases and J shed 7 bases, with 6 bases lying between them. CDR3 protein: CASSLARREAFF. The CDR3 nucleotides read TGTGCCAGCAGCTTAGCTCGCCGTGAAGCTTTCTTT.

The rearrangement links TRBV6-5 to TRBJ2-1, with a tentative D call TRBD1 (6 bases). The CDR3 has 16 residues. V lost 0 bases to trimming and J lost 7 bases, with 16 bases between them. The germline V gene has CDR1 MNHEY and CDR2 SVGAGI. CDR3 sequence: CASSYSDSLTRNEQFF. DNA of the CDR3: TGTGCCAGCAGTTACTCGGACAGCCTAACGAGAAATGAGCAGTTCTTC.

The chain recombines TRBV7-9 with TRBJ1-4, with D hard to call. Germline CDR1 and CDR2: SEHNR and FQNEAQ (reference sequence). The CDR3 has 14 amino acids. Trimming cost V 5 bases and J 10 bases, with 17 bases left between them. DNA for the CDR3: TGTGCCAGCAGCCGAGTCGGCCCGAACGGAAAACTGTTTTTT. Translated, it gives CASSRVGPNGKLFF. The complete variable domain, with remaining parts taken from reference TRBV7-9 and TRBJ1-4, reads DTGVSQNPRHKITKRGQNVTFRCDPISEHNRLYWYRQTLGQGPEFLTYFQNEAQLEKSRLLSDRFSAERPKGSFSTLEIQRTEQGDSAMYLCASSRVGPNGKLFFGSGTQLSVL.

This clone was seen more than once but under ten times. The chain joins TRBV29-1 to TRBJ1-2; D not certain. Trimming took off 6 bases at V and 4 bases at J, with 18 bases between the two ends. Looked up from germline, CDR1 is SQVTM and CDR2 is ANQGSEA. CDR3 length equals 14 residues. The chain's CDR3 is CSVVTVPEGYGYTF. For the CDR3, the DNA is TGCAGCGTGGTCACTGTGCCTGAAGGCTATGGCTACACCTTC. Filled out from reference TRBV29-1 and TRBJ1-2, the complete variable domain reads SAVISQKPSRDICQRGTSLTIQCQVDSQVTMMFWYRQQPGQSLTLIATANQGSEATYESGFVIDKFPISRPNLTFSTLTVSNMSPEDSSIYLCSVVTVPEGYGYTFGSGTRLTVV.

V usage is TRBV18 and J usage is TRBJ1-5; D is ambiguous. V dropped 9 bases and J dropped 1 base, with 7 bases sitting between them. The CDR3 length is 12 residues. Germline V gives CDR1 KGHSH, CDR2 LQKENI. The CDR3 here is CASHESNQPQHF. CDR3 DNA sequence: TGTGCCAGTCATGAGAGCAATCAGCCCCAGCATTTT.

This clone was recorded a few times. The V call is TRBV5-4, the J call TRBJ2-4; TRBD1 matches at 8 bases. The CDR3 extends over 11 amino acids. Trimming at V came to 2 bases and at J to 15 bases, leaving 4 bases not matched to a gene. Per germline, CDR1 SGHNT and CDR2 YYREEE (reference sequence). For the CDR3, the DNA is TGTGCCAGCAGCTTCAGGGGGCGGGTGTACTTC. This encodes CASSFRGRVYF.

This clone was seen a few times. V usage is TRBV6-5 and J usage is TRBJ1-2; 7 bases are shared with TRBD1. V was pared by 4 bases and J by 6 bases, with 8 bases of the junction left unmatched. The germline CDR1 and CDR2 sequences are MNHEY and SVGAGI. This CDR3 has 14 amino acids. The CDR3 sequence is CASSFDRESNGYTF. The CDR3 DNA reads as TGTGCCAGCAGTTTTGACAGGGAAAGTAATGGCTACACCTTC.

This chain links TRBV29-1 with TRBJ1-2; D remains unclear. Germline CDR1 reads SQVTM; CDR2 reads ANQGSEA. This CDR3 has 11 residues. The germline V and J ends were trimmed by 5 bases and 8 bases, with 12 bases remaining between them. The CDR3 sequence: CSVSKAGGYTF. In DNA form, the CDR3 reads TGCAGCGTTTCAAAGGCTGGAGGCTACACCTTC.

V usage is TRBV29-1 and J usage is TRBJ2-1; 9 nucleotides agree with TRBD1. The ends lost 1 base at V and 9 bases at J; junction bases unmatched: 16. Germline values: CDR1 SQVTM, CDR2 ANQGSEA. The CDR3 has 17 residues. The CDR3 spells CSVEGIFRGQGIGEQFF. CDR3 in DNA: TGCAGCGTTGAAGGTATTTTCCGGGGACAGGGAATAGGTGAGCAGTTCTTC.

The chain carries TRBV11-2 and TRBJ2-1; 10 bases line up with TRBD1. CDR1 is SGHAT and CDR2 is FQNNGV in the germline V gene. The CDR3 sequence is 15 residues long. V lost 7 bases, J lost 4 bases, and 7 bases stayed unmatched. DNA of the CDR3: TGTGCCAGCACCCCCGGGGGACAGGGGTACAATGAGCAGTTCTTC. It is translated as CASTPGGQGYNEQFF. Looking up the rest from reference TRBV11-2 and TRBJ2-1 gives the full variable domain: EAGVAQSPRYKIIEKRQSVAFWCNPISGHATLYWYQQILGQGPKLLIQFQNNGVVDDSQLPKDRFSAERLKGVDSTLKIQPAKLEDSAVYLCASTPGGQGYNEQFFGPGTRLTVL.

This clone was detected a few times. This chain links TRBV11-3 with TRBJ2-5; D gene uncertain. Germline lookup yields CDR1 SGHNT and CDR2 YENEEA. The length of the CDR3 is 13 residues. Trimming shortened V by 4 bases and J by 0 bases, and 6 bases separated the two germline ends. CDR3 bases: TGTGCCAGCAGCTCCAGCTACCAAGAGACCCAGTACTTC. Its translation is CASSSSYQETQYF.

The genes are TRBV5-1 and TRBJ2-5, with 8 bases aligning to TRBD2. This CDR3 is 16 amino acids long. Per germline, CDR1 SGHRS and CDR2 YFSETQ. Trimming cost V 0 bases and J 3 bases; bases outside gene matches: 7. DNA of the CDR3: TGCGCCAGCAGCTTGGCCCGAGCGGGGGCCGAAGAGACCCAGTACTTC. Its protein is CASSLARAGAEETQYF. The full variable domain, completed using reference TRBV5-1 and TRBJ2-5, is KAGVTQTPRYLIKTRGQQVTLSCSPISGHRSVSWYQQTPGQGLQFLFEYFSETQRNKGNFPGRFSGRQFSNSRSEMNVSTLELGDSALYLCASSLARAGAEETQYFGPGTRLLVL.

This clone has more than one count but fewer than ten. The chain has TRBV11-2 and TRBJ2-1; 7 nucleotides align to TRBD1. Germline V gives CDR1 SGHAT, CDR2 FQNNGV. The V gene end was trimmed by 8 bases and the J gene end by 5 bases; junction bases not matched to a gene: 15. The CDR3 spans 16 residues. CDR3 nucleotide sequence: TGTGCCAGCGCCACCCGGACAGGACGCGGGCACAATGAGCAGTTCTTC. Protein sequence: CASATRTGRGHNEQFF.